This T cell receptor (beta chain) was captured in a study of cytomegalovirus exposure and HLA in healthy donors. Across the study: The Caucasian-associated ancestry cluster contained more than 75% of the approximately 400 genotyped donors. Overall study findings and caveats: It was in a later analysis that TCR association rates were seen to vary by HLA locus, highest for DRB1 and lowest for HLA-C. Information on immune exposure was restricted to one variable (CMV serostatus).

The PCR ran on 60 Vbeta and 13 Jbeta primers. TCRdb's table, derived via immunoSEQ multiplex PCR, lists solely in-frame clones and lacks some. The listing records about 120,000 clones. Healthy donors of bone marrow made up the group. For this clone: What it binds is not known.

The TCR sequence derives from a man aged 25-40 years in good health and CMV-seronegative. Sequenced: PBMCs.

CDR3 nucleotide sequence: TGTGCCAGCAGACAGGGAGTGGGAAACACCATATATTTT. Protein sequence: CASRQGVGNTIYF. The genes are TRBV7-9 and TRBJ1-3; D may be TRBD1 (6 bases). Trimming pared 6 bases from V and 4 bases from J, leaving 10 bases between. Germline-derived CDR1 and CDR2 are SEHNR and FQNEAQ (reference sequence). The CDR3 sequence is 13 residues long.